Listed below are T cell receptor beta chains from one sample, sequenced in a study of blood T cells in healthy people across ages. One entry per CDR3 protein, called by TCRdb with MiXCR from the 5' RACE reads. The table records hundreds of thousands of distinct CDR3 sequences, more than 25% of them present only once. The sample comprised blood. These receptors originate from an elderly woman in good health. CDR3s include the opening cysteine and the closing phenylalanine or tryptophan. A D gene is named only where the DNA matches it firmly. Size is stated for part of the rows, as once, few or many counts, or as a class when the clone is expanded.

CDR3 DNA | CDR3 protein | clone size | V gene | CDR3 length | J gene | D gene
TGTGCCAGCAGTGACCCGGCGGGGGCCCTTAATGAGCAGTTCTTC | CASSDPAGALNEQFF | NA | TRBV6-5 | 15 | TRBJ2-1 | NA
TGTGCCAGCAGCTTAAGGGCAGCTAATTCACCCCTCCACTTT | CASSLRAANSPLHF | many | TRBV7-2 | 14 | TRBJ1-6 | NA
TGCGGTGCCAAGTACAGGGATGGCTACACCTTC | CGAKYRDGYTF | once | TRBV20-1 | 11 | TRBJ1-2 | NA
TGTGCCAGCAGCACGCACAGGGAGCAGTACTTC | CASSTHREQYF | few | TRBV7-2 | 11 | TRBJ2-5 | NA
TGTGCCAGCAGTTTATACAGGGATAGGAATCAGCCCCAGCATTTT | CASSLYRDRNQPQHF | NA | TRBV28 | 15 | TRBJ1-5 | NA
TGTGCCAGCAGCTGGGACAGAGCGAGCACAGATACGCAGTATTTT | CASSWDRASTDTQYF | NA | TRBV7-2 | 15 | TRBJ2-3 | TRBD1
TGTGCCAGCAGCCACACAGGGTTAACATATGACAATGAGCAGTTCTTC | CASSHTGLTYDNEQFF | many | TRBV3-1 | 16 | TRBJ2-1 | NA
TGCAGCTTAAGAGCCGGGACAGGGATAACAGAAGCTTTCTTT | CSLRAGTGITEAFF | NA | TRBV29-1 | 14 | TRBJ1-1 | TRBD1
TGTGCCAGCAGACGAGGGGGGACGACGAACACTGAAGCTTTCTTT | CASRRGGTTNTEAFF | NA | TRBV27 | 15 | TRBJ1-1 | NA
TGTGCCAGCAGCTTAGGTGGAGGAAGGAGCCAAGAGACCCAGTACTTC | CASSLGGGRSQETQYF | NA | TRBV7-2 | 16 | TRBJ2-5 | NA
TGTGCCAGCAGTTACTCTCGGGGGGGGGCTACCAATGAGCAGTTCTTC | CASSYSRGGATNEQFF | many | TRBV6-6 | 16 | TRBJ2-1 | TRBD2
TGCGCCAGCAGCTATCGAGAAGGGAGCACAGATACGCAGTATTTT | CASSYREGSTDTQYF | NA | TRBV5-1 | 15 | TRBJ2-3 | NA
TGCGCCAGCAGCTACAGTAGTGGCGGAGCTAACTATGGCTACACCTTC | CASSYSSGGANYGYTF | NA | TRBV4-1 | 16 | TRBJ1-2 | NA
TGCGCCAGCAGCCATGAGAAGTGGGGACACCACACTGAAGCTTTCTTT | CASSHEKWGHHTEAFF | NA | TRBV4-3 | 16 | TRBJ1-1 | NA
TGTGCCAGCAGCTTAGCGGTTGGGGCGTTCTATGGCTACACCTTC | CASSLAVGAFYGYTF | many | TRBV7-2 | 15 | TRBJ1-2 | NA
TGCAGTGCTAGATCGTTTCAAGGTCTAGCCAAAAACATTCAGTACTTC | CSARSFQGLAKNIQYF | many | TRBV20-1 | 16 | TRBJ2-4 | NA
TGCAGTGCTCGCAGGGACTACAAACCCGAGCAGTACTTC | CSARRDYKPEQYF | NA | TRBV20-1 | 13 | TRBJ2-7 | TRBD2
TGCAGTGCGCCCCTGGGGGGGAGAGGCTACACCTTC | CSAPLGGRGYTF | NA | TRBV20-1 | 12 | TRBJ1-2 | NA
TGCGCCAGCAGCTGGGCCGGCAGACAAGAGACCCAGTACTTC | CASSWAGRQETQYF | many | TRBV5-1 | 14 | TRBJ2-5 | NA
TGCGCCAGCAGCCTAAGTACAGGGAGAATTGAGCAGTTCTTC | CASSLSTGRIEQFF | NA | TRBV5-1 | 14 | TRBJ2-1 | NA